The rows below give T cell receptor beta chains drawn from one sample of a study of T-cell memory formation after mild COVID-19. TCRdb reprocessed the 5' RACE reads via MiXCR and lists one record per CDR3 protein. This sample has roughly 600,000 distinct CDR3 sequences; roughly 18% occur once, and the top ten carry around 13%. The sample was PBMCs or a T cell subset sorted from them (not recorded which). Receptors were obtained from an adult woman who had mild COVID-19 (a few samples of this study predate the infection). Cell type and time point are not known. Each CDR3 is given with its conserved first and last residue. D genes are given only for firm matches. The size of a clone is reported for some rows only, either as once, few or many, or as a class for expanded clones.

d_call j_call cdr3_length v_call clone_size cdr3_nt cdr3_aa
- TRBJ2-3 15 TRBV5-6 - TGTGCCAGCAGCGGACGGGACACCATCTCGGATACGCAGTATTTT CASSGRDTISDTQYF
TRBD1 TRBJ2-2 15 TRBV9 - TGTGCCAGCAGCGGGGACAGGTTCTCCACCGGGGAGCTGTTTTTT CASSGDRFSTGELFF
- TRBJ2-3 14 TRBV7-2 - TGTGCCAGCAGCCGACGGATCCTCACAGATACGCAGTATTTT CASSRRILTDTQYF
- TRBJ2-7 15 TRBV29-1 - TGCAGCGTTCAGAGGGGTGTGGGGGAATGGAACGAGCAGTACTTC CSVQRGVGEWNEQYF
TRBD2 TRBJ2-5 14 TRBV12-3/TRBV12-4 - TGTGCCAGCAGTGGGACTACTTTTCAAGAGACCCAGTACTTC CASSGTTFQETQYF
- TRBJ2-1 16 TRBV6-5 few TGTGCCAGCAGTTACCATTCCAGCTCCCCGCACAATGAGCAGTTCTTC CASSYHSSSPHNEQFF
TRBD1 TRBJ1-1 17 TRBV6-5 few TGTGCCAGCACTGGAATCGGGACAGGGGGCGGTAGGACTGAAGCTTTCTTT CASTGIGTGGGRTEAFF
TRBD2 TRBJ2-7 15 TRBV7-7 many TGTGCTAGCAGTCTAGGGTCTAGCGGGACCTACGAGCAGTACTTC CASSLGSSGTYEQYF
TRBD2 TRBJ2-2 15 TRBV20-1 few TGCAGTGCTAGAGCGGGGGGGCTGGACACCGGGGAGCTGTTTTTT CSARAGGLDTGELFF
- TRBJ2-6 16 TRBV24-1 - TGTGCCACCAGTGATCCGGAACCCTCTGGGGCCAACGTCCTGACTTTC CATSDPEPSGANVLTF
- TRBJ1-1 13 TRBV12-3/TRBV12-4 few TGTGCCAGCAGTTTCAGGGGAATTGGGTTGGCTTTCTTT CASSFRGIGLAFF
- TRBJ2-5 14 TRBV11-2 few TGTGCCAGCAGCTCCCCCCCAGGGGAAGAGACCCAGTACTTC CASSSPPGEETQYF
TRBD1 TRBJ2-3 16 TRBV5-4 - TGTGCCAGCAGCTCGGACAGGGGTGGCCATACAGATACGCAGTATTTT CASSSDRGGHTDTQYF
TRBD2 TRBJ2-1 19 TRBV6-4 many TGTGCCAGCAGTGACTGGACTAGCGGGGGGCCCGACACCCACAATGAGCAGTTCTTC CASSDWTSGGPDTHNEQFF
- TRBJ2-5 15 TRBV6-1 - TGTGCCAGCAGTGAATCTCGGGGCCCGGGAGAGACCCAGTACTTC CASSESRGPGETQYF
TRBD2 TRBJ2-5 14 TRBV4-1 - TGCGCCAGCAGCCAGCCCGGGAGGTTCGAGACCCAGTACTTC CASSQPGRFETQYF
- TRBJ2-2 17 TRBV11-2 few TGTGCCAGCAGCTTAGGGCGGACGGCACTCTACACCGGGGAGCTGTTTTTT CASSLGRTALYTGELFF
- TRBJ2-5 13 TRBV29-1 - TGCAGCGTTTCATGGACTATCCAAGAGACCCAGTACTTC CSVSWTIQETQYF
- TRBJ2-6 19 TRBV12-3/TRBV12-4 - TGTGCCAGCAGTCCGGGGGAGTTTCTGTTTAGGTCTGGGGCCAACGTCCTGACTTTC CASSPGEFLFRSGANVLTF
- TRBJ2-7 14 TRBV18 few TGTGCCAGCTCACCACCGGACAGTAGTTGGGAGCAGTACTTC CASSPPDSSWEQYF
- TRBJ1-2 16 TRBV5-6 - TGTGCCAGCAGCTTGGCGAGCCCGGGCCTCCCCGCGGGCTACACCTTC CASSLASPGLPAGYTF
- TRBJ1-2 14 TRBV19 - TGTGCCAGTAGTATTAATCAGGGGAAATCTGGCTACACCTTC CASSINQGKSGYTF
- TRBJ1-4 15 TRBV7-9 once TGTGCCAGCAGCTTAGTCTCGGGGTTGGGGGAAAAACTGTTTTTT CASSLVSGLGEKLFF
TRBD1 TRBJ2-2 18 TRBV7-3 few TGTGCCAGCAGCTTGTTTCTTACAGGGGTTATGGGCACCGGGGAGCTGTTTTTT CASSLFLTGVMGTGELFF
TRBD1 TRBJ2-5 15 TRBV5-1 few TGCGCCAGCAGCCCGACGGGGACAGGGTTAGAGACCCAGTACTTC CASSPTGTGLETQYF
- TRBJ2-7 15 TRBV5-1 - TGCGCCAGCAGCTTGGCGAGACAGAGGGGCTACGAGCAGTACTTC CASSLARQRGYEQYF
- TRBJ2-5 12 TRBV20-1 - TGCAGTGCTAGAGACTCCCAAGAGACCCAGTACTTC CSARDSQETQYF
- TRBJ2-7 12 TRBV20-1 few TGCAGTGCGGCGGGGCCATCCTACGAGCAGTACTTC CSAAGPSYEQYF
- TRBJ2-7 15 TRBV19 few TGTGCCAGTAGTAAACCGGGACAGCGGGGCTACGAGCAGTACTTC CASSKPGQRGYEQYF
- TRBJ1-1 15 TRBV13 - TGTGCCAGCAGCCCCCGTCCGGGGAGGGGAACTGAAGCTTTCTTT CASSPRPGRGTEAFF
TRBD1 TRBJ2-5 15 TRBV12-3/TRBV12-4 many TGTGCCAGCACCCAAAGGGGACAGGGAATAGAGACCCAGTACTTC CASTQRGQGIETQYF
- TRBJ2-1 13 TRBV12-3/TRBV12-4 - TGTGCCAGCAGTTCTCTTGGCGTTGGTGAGCAGTTCTTC CASSSLGVGEQFF
TRBD2 TRBJ2-3 18 TRBV4-2 few TGTGCCAGCAGCCAGAGGGGTAGCGGGGGGGCCCGCACAGATACGCAGTATTTT CASSQRGSGGARTDTQYF
TRBD1 TRBJ2-1 15 TRBV4-1 few TGCGCCAGCGCACAGGGGGTAAGCTCCTACAATGAGCAGTTCTTC CASAQGVSSYNEQFF
TRBD1 TRBJ2-1 14 TRBV6-2/TRBV6-3 - TGTGCCAGCAGGGTGGGGACAGTGGGGAATGAGCAGTTCTTC CASRVGTVGNEQFF
- TRBJ1-1 12 TRBV3-1 - TGTGCCAGCAGCCAAGGTTGGACTGAAGCTTTCTTT CASSQGWTEAFF
- TRBJ2-2 12 TRBV20-1 - TGCAGTGAGAGGAGACTAGTCGGGGAGCTGTTTTTT CSERRLVGELFF
TRBD1 TRBJ2-7 15 TRBV20-1 - TGCAGTGCTAGTCACACCGGGACAGGGACCTACGAGCAGTACTTC CSASHTGTGTYEQYF
- TRBJ2-1 14 TRBV6-2/TRBV6-3 - TGTGCCAGCAGTTACGCTCAGACCTACAATGAGCAGTTCTTC CASSYAQTYNEQFF
TRBD2 TRBJ2-7 14 TRBV9 few TGTGCCAGCAGCGGACTAGCGGAGAGCTACGAGCAGTACTTC CASSGLAESYEQYF
- TRBJ2-3 17 TRBV7-3 - TGTGCCAGCAGCTTAGGCGACCGGGACCGATACACAGATACGCAGTATTTT CASSLGDRDRYTDTQYF
TRBD2 TRBJ2-1 14 TRBV7-9 - TGTGCCAGCAGCTGGACTAGCGGAGTCAATGAGCAGTTCTTC CASSWTSGVNEQFF
- TRBJ2-3 14 TRBV24-1 few TGTGCCACCAGTGATTTATTGGCCCCAGATACGCAGTATTTT CATSDLLAPDTQYF
- TRBJ2-7 12 TRBV30 few TGTGCCTGGAGCCAAAGAGACAGGAGAGAGTACTTC CAWSQRDRREYF
- TRBJ2-3 13 TRBV25-1 - TGTGCCAGCAGTGAGCCCAAACCAGATACGCAGTATTTT CASSEPKPDTQYF
TRBD1 TRBJ1-2 16 TRBV6-5 - TGTGCCAGCACCATCCTAGACAGGGGAGCTAACTATGGCTACACCTTC CASTILDRGANYGYTF
- TRBJ2-6 16 TRBV12-3/TRBV12-4 many TGTGCCAGCAGTTCCGGACAAAGCTCTGGGGCCAACGTCCTGACTTTC CASSSGQSSGANVLTF
- TRBJ2-3 15 TRBV5-1 - TGCGCCAGCAGCCTAGAGACAGGCTACACAGATACGCAGTATTTT CASSLETGYTDTQYF
- TRBJ2-5 16 TRBV10-3 few TGTGCCATCAGTTATAAGGACTCCCCGGCGGCAGAGACCCAGTACTTC CAISYKDSPAAETQYF
- TRBJ2-7 17 TRBV6-2/TRBV6-3 - TGTGCCAGCAGCCCCCCGGCTCTAGCTTCCGCAACCTACGAGCAGTACTTC CASSPPALASATYEQYF
- TRBJ2-1 15 TRBV12-3/TRBV12-4 few TGTGCCAGCAAAAAACGGGGGATTCTTTACAATGAGCAGTTCTTC CASKKRGILYNEQFF